The 5 T cell receptor beta chains reported below all come from one sample, sequenced in a study of patients and donors after allogeneic stem cell transplantation. TCRdb independently ran MiXCR on the RT-PCR reads; one entry per CDR3 protein. The repertoire holds a few hundred thousand distinct CDR3 sequences, roughly 15% seen once, with around a tenth in the top ten. Sequencing input: blood, either unsorted or a sorted T cell fraction (not recorded which). Receptor source: a human donor who was either an allogeneic HSCT recipient or a stem cell or donor lymphocyte infusion donor (not recorded which). It is not recorded whose cells these are; they may come from a transplant donor.

This clonotype appeared many times. The V and J genes are TRBV7-7 and TRBJ1-3; the D gene is possibly TRBD1 (6 bases). The CDR3 spans 15 residues. Trimming cost V 2 bases and J 4 bases, with 12 bases left between them. Germline assignment: CDR1 SSHAT and CDR2 FNYEAQ (reference sequence). The CDR3 DNA reads as TGTGCCAGCAGCTTATCGCAGGGGTCAGGAAACACCATATATTTT. Its translation is CASSLSQGSGNTIYF.

The J gene is TRBJ2-3, the V gene TRBV12-3 or TRBV12-4; 10 nucleotides align to TRBD1. CDR3 length: 17 amino acids. V was pared by 2 bases and J by 8 bases, with 13 bases of the junction left unmatched. CDR3 protein: CASSLRGPGQGLGTQYF. The CDR3 DNA sequence: TGTGCCAGCAGTTTACGTGGGCCGGGACAGGGGTTAGGTACGCAGTATTTT.

V usage is TRBV5-1 and J usage is TRBJ2-7, with 8 bases that match TRBD1. V lost 4 bases to trimming and J lost 1 base; unmatched junction nucleotides: 4. This CDR3 has 14 amino acids. Per the germline V gene, CDR1 is SGHRS and CDR2 is YFSETQ. The CDR3 is CASSTRTGSYEQYF. In nucleotides, the CDR3 is TGCGCCAGCAGCACCCGGACAGGGTCCTACGAGCAGTACTTC.

This rearrangement joins TRBV20-1 to TRBJ2-5, with a weak D call TRBD2 (7 bases). Trimming took off 6 bases at V and 3 bases at J, with 20 bases between the two ends. CDR1 and CDR2 (germline): DFQATT, SNEGSKA (reference sequence). This CDR3 contains 15 residues. The CDR3, as DNA: TGCAGTGCCACCGCCGGGGGGCGGGGCGAAGAGACCCAGTACTTC. Its protein is CSATAGGRGEETQYF.

The chain links TRBV6-6 to TRBJ1-1; 7 bases match TRBD1. CDR3 length equals 13 residues. Germline CDR1 MNHNY, CDR2 SVGAGI (reference sequence). V was clipped by 11 bases and J by 2 bases; unmatched bases: 8. Written as DNA, the CDR3 is TGTGCCTCTCGGGACAGTTTAAACACTGAAGCTTTCTTT. Translated: CASRDSLNTEAFF.